These 16 T cell receptor beta chains came from one sample sequenced in a study of blood T cell repertoires in COVID-19. Profiling relied on immunoSEQ multiplex PCR, and the TCRdb table lists in-frame clones only, not all of them. The data contain about 130,000 clones, approximately 84% of them singletons. The specimen sequenced was peripheral blood. The receptors shown here come from a woman aged 60-75 years with acute or convalescent COVID-19.

The gene calls are TRBV19 and TRBJ2-7; D might be TRBD2 (5 bases). The CDR3 extends over 14 amino acids. Between the trimmed V and J ends, which lost 1 base and 3 bases, there was a span of 10 bases. Germline CDR1 LNHDA, CDR2 SQIVND (reference sequence). This chain's CDR3 is CASSIGTGSYEQYF. The CDR3 coding sequence is TGTGCCAGTAGTATAGGGACTGGCAGCTACGAGCAGTACTTC.

The CDR3 loop is CASLSGYEAFF. DNA for the CDR3: TGTGCCAGCTTGTCCGGGTATGAAGCTTTCTTT. The chain recombines TRBV6-5 with TRBJ1-1; D unclear. This CDR3 spans 11 amino acids. Trimming left V 8 bases short and J 7 bases short, with 11 bases between. Germline CDR1 reads MNHEY; CDR2 reads SVGAGI.

In this sample, this clone turned up a few times. The genes are TRBV20-1 and TRBJ1-5; D not certain. Germline CDR1 DFQATT, CDR2 SNEGSKA (reference sequence). The CDR3 length is 10 residues. Trimming stripped 3 bases from V and 7 bases from J, with 4 bases between. CDR3 region: CSASGQPQHF. In nucleotides, the CDR3 is TGCAGTGCTAGCGGGCAGCCCCAGCATTTT.

CDR3 DNA: TGTGCCATCAGTGGATCGGGGATTGGTAACACCATATATTTT. It is translated as CAISGSGIGNTIYF. The chain links TRBV10-3 to TRBJ1-3; no clear D gene. Germline-derived CDR1 and CDR2 are ENHRY and SYGVKD. V was clipped by 4 bases and J by 7 bases, with 14 bases between them. The CDR3 has 14 residues.

The chain carries TRBV7-3 and TRBJ1-2; D gene ambiguous. V shed 0 bases and J shed 4 bases, with 9 bases lying between them. Germline V CDR1 and CDR2: SGHTA, FQGTGA. The CDR3 is 14 residues long. The CDR3 DNA sequence: TGTGCCAGCAGCTTAACTTACAGCCTCTATGGCTACACCTTC. Its translation: CASSLTYSLYGYTF. Complete variable domain (other parts from reference TRBV7-3 and TRBJ1-2): GAGVSQTPSNKVTEKGKYVELRCDPISGHTALYWYRQSLGQGPEFLIYFQGTGAADDSGLPNDRFFAVRPEGSVSTLKIQRTERGDSAVYLCASSLTYSLYGYTFGSGTRLTVV.

This clone turned up a few times. This chain uses TRBV6-4 with TRBJ2-3, with 7 bases aligning to TRBD1. Germline CDR1 is MRHNA and CDR2 is SNTAGT. The CDR3 is 14 residues long. J was trimmed by 4 bases and V by 5 bases; bases with no gene match: 6. DNA of the CDR3: TGTGCCAGCAGTATAAGCACAGGGGCAGATACGCAGTATTTT. Its protein is CASSISTGADTQYF.

This chain joins TRBV19 and TRBJ2-7; D is uncertain. V was pared by 1 base and J by 2 bases, with 9 bases between. Germline CDR1 and CDR2: LNHDA and SQIVND (reference sequence). The CDR3 is made up of 14 amino acids. CDR3 bases: TGTGCCAGTAGTATAGTTGGCGGAGCCTACGAGCAGTACTTC. Its translation: CASSIVGGAYEQYF.

The CDR3 nucleotides read TGTGCCAGCAGCTTGGAGTACACTAACTATGGCTACACCTTC. Residues: CASSLEYTNYGYTF. The chain links TRBV5-6 to TRBJ1-2; D not certain. The germline V gene encodes CDR1 SGHDT and CDR2 YYEEEE. Trimming shortened V by 0 bases and J by 0 bases, and 6 bases separated the two germline ends. The CDR3 is made up of 14 amino acids.

The gene calls are TRBV2 and TRBJ1-1; no clear D gene. The CDR3 is made up of 13 amino acids. V dropped 7 bases and J dropped 0 bases, with 9 bases sitting between them. Germline CDR1 SNHLY, CDR2 FYNNEI. DNA for the CDR3: TGTGCCAGCACTAGCCAGCTGAACACTGAAGCTTTCTTT. It encodes CASTSQLNTEAFF.

This clone was counted only a few times. The chain recombines TRBV28 with TRBJ2-5; D gene ambiguous. V was cut by 4 bases and J by 0 bases, with 12 bases left in between. Germline-derived CDR1 and CDR2 are MDHEN and SYDVKM. There are 15 residues in the CDR3. Here the CDR3 reads CASSSQWANQETQYF. CDR3 nucleotide sequence: TGTGCCAGCAGTTCCCAGTGGGCCAACCAAGAGACCCAGTACTTC.

This rearrangement joins TRBV5-1 to TRBJ1-1, with D possibly matching TRBD1 (5 bases). V gave up 3 bases and J gave up 5 bases, with 8 bases separating them. Per the germline V gene, CDR1 is SGHRS and CDR2 is YFSETQ. This CDR3 is 12 amino acids long. CDR3 in amino acids: CASSSRETEAFF. CDR3 DNA: TGCGCCAGCAGCTCCAGGGAAACTGAAGCTTTCTTT.

V is TRBV6-4 and J is TRBJ1-2, with a weak D call TRBD1 (5 bases). Looked up from germline, CDR1 is MRHNA and CDR2 is SNTAGT. The CDR3 extends over 13 amino acids. The ends were cut back, 4 bases at V and 6 bases at J, with 12 bases in the middle. CDR3 loop: CASSATPRDGYTF. The CDR3 DNA sequence: TGTGCCAGCAGTGCGACCCCCAGGGATGGCTACACCTTC.

The chain carries TRBV10-2 and TRBJ1-6; 7 positions agree with TRBD1. This CDR3 has 16 residues. In germline, CDR1 is WSHSY, CDR2 SAAADI. J gave up 9 bases and V 6 bases, and 14 bases lay outside the gene matches. The CDR3 nucleotides read TGCGCCAGCAGCCCAACGGGGACAGAGGTGAGTTCACCCCTCCACTTT. It encodes CASSPTGTEVSSPLHF.

The chain recombines TRBV5-1 with TRBJ1-3, with unresolved D. With 4 bases removed from V and 0 bases from J, the gap between germline ends came to 11 bases. The CDR3 spans 15 residues. Germline lookup yields CDR1 SGHRS and CDR2 YFSETQ. CDR3 loop: CASSERSGSGNTIYF. The CDR3 DNA reads as TGCGCCAGCAGCGAAAGGAGCGGCTCTGGAAACACCATATATTTT.

This clone was seen at least ten times. The chain employs TRBV2 and TRBJ1-5; 7 nucleotides match TRBD1. The CDR3 has 15 amino acids. V trimming: 6 bases; J trimming: 0 bases; junction bases outside the gene matches: 5. The germline V gene has CDR1 SNHLY and CDR2 FYNNEI. The CDR3 region is CASRGDRYSNQPQHF. The CDR3 DNA sequence: TGTGCCAGCAGGGGGGACAGATATAGCAATCAGCCCCAGCATTTT.

This clone was seen once. The chain joins TRBV27 to TRBJ1-2; possible D gene TRBD1, 5 bases. The CDR3 runs to 14 residues. V was trimmed by 6 bases and J by 2 bases, leaving 13 bases between them. The germline CDR1 and CDR2 sequences are MNHEY and SMNVEV (reference sequence). The CDR3: CASSPDGGNYGYTF. DNA for the CDR3: TGTGCCAGCAGCCCCGACGGGGGGAACTATGGCTACACCTTC.